This T cell receptor beta chain was sequenced in a study of T cell repertoires in cytomegalovirus infection. Study summary: The study used recently identified HLA-C-restricted and well-studied HLA-B-restricted CMV epitopes. Through public TCR beta signatures, both CMV infection and matching HLA type were indicated.

The CDR3 is made up of 14 amino acids. CDR1 and CDR2 from the germline V gene are MNHEY and SVGAGI. Between the trimmed V and J ends, which lost 5 bases and 0 bases, there was a span of 11 bases. In regard to this clonotype: Its antigen is unknown.

TCRdb fed the reads into MiXCR, producing one record per CDR3 protein. The table records a few hundred thousand distinct CDR3 sequences, just under 40% of them present only once. This receptor was obtained from a human donor in good health (CMV status not recorded). Some clones in this sample may be carry-over from other donors' samples. Sequencing was performed on cultured PBMCs, taken from culture after CMV antigen stimulation. The chain joins TRBV6-5 to TRBJ2-7; no clear D. The CDR3 loop reads CASSGPASSYEQYF. CDR3 coding DNA: TGTGCCAGCAGTGGGCCAGCGAGCTCCTACGAGCAGTACTTC.